A single sample is the source of the 10 T cell receptor beta chains below, sequenced in a study of cytomegalovirus exposure and HLA in healthy donors. The table came from immunoSEQ multiplex PCR; TCRdb's copy has only in-frame clones and leaves some out. The sample includes approximately 110,000 clones, 90% to 95% seen only once; the top ten take 1% to 1.5%. The material sequenced was PBMCs. Every receptor here comes from a woman aged 18 to 35 in good health and CMV-seronegative.

CDR3 amino acids: CASSLVQLYGTEAFF. The CDR3 DNA reads as TGTGCCAGCAGCTTGGTGCAGTTATATGGCACTGAAGCTTTCTTT. V usage is TRBV7-9 and J usage is TRBJ1-1, with unresolved D. V lost 3 bases, J lost 4 bases, and 15 bases lay in between. CDR1 is SEHNR and CDR2 is FQNEAQ in the germline V gene (reference sequence). The CDR3 covers 15 residues.

The chain links TRBV10-2 to TRBJ2-7, with 12 bases matching TRBD1. Per the germline V gene, CDR1 is WSHSY and CDR2 is SAAADI. Losses at the gene ends were 7 bases for V and 12 bases for J; bases not matched to a gene: 10. CDR3 length: 13 residues. The DNA of the CDR3 is TGCGCCAGCACGCCCGGGACAGGGGGCGCGAGGTACTTC. Translated: CASTPGTGGARYF.

The V call is TRBV27, the J call TRBJ1-5; maybe TRBD1 (6 bases). The V end was cut by 2 bases, the J end by 1 base, with 9 bases between. Germline-derived CDR1 and CDR2 are MNHEY and SMNVEV (reference sequence). CDR3 length equals 15 residues. DNA of the CDR3: TGTGCCAGCAGTTTAGACAGGAGCAGCAATCAGCCCCAGCATTTT. This gives the protein CASSLDRSSNQPQHF.

The chain combines TRBV5-5 with TRBJ2-7; 9 positions agree with TRBD1. Germline V CDR1 and CDR2: SGHKS, YYEKEE (reference sequence). Trimming cost V 0 bases and J 5 bases; bases outside gene matches: 6. This CDR3 spans 15 amino acids. The CDR3: CASSLGRDRENEQYF. The CDR3 DNA is TGTGCCAGCAGCTTGGGACGGGACAGGGAGAACGAGCAGTACTTC.

The CDR3: CASSLTGGQEKLFF. The CDR3 nucleotides read TGCGCCAGCAGCTTGACGGGGGGTCAGGAAAAACTGTTTTTT. The chain joins TRBV5-1 to TRBJ1-4; D may be TRBD1 (5 bases). The CDR3 spans 14 residues. V was pared by 1 base and J by 8 bases, with 12 bases between. Germline V lookup: CDR1 SGHRS, CDR2 YFSETQ.

This clone has only one observation. V usage is TRBV6-6 and J usage is TRBJ2-1; a possible D gene is TRBD1 (6 bases). The V end lost 9 bases, the J end lost 4 bases, and 19 bases lay between the germline ends. Germline V lookup: CDR1 MNHNY, CDR2 SVGAGI (reference sequence). CDR3 length equals 15 residues. The CDR3 reads CASQPPGQGYNEQFF. The CDR3 DNA follows: TGTGCCAGTCAGCCACCGGGACAAGGATACAATGAGCAGTTCTTC.

The V call is TRBV7-9, the J call TRBJ2-1; D may be TRBD2 (6 bases). Germline CDR1 SEHNR, CDR2 FQNEAQ (reference sequence). With 6 bases removed from V and 7 bases from J, the gap between germline ends came to 19 bases. The CDR3 is 15 amino acids. The CDR3 bases are TGTGCCAGCAGGGACTTGGCGGGACTTGAGAATGAGCAGTTCTTC. Translation gives CASRDLAGLENEQFF.

The chain links TRBV5-5 to TRBJ2-1; possible D gene TRBD1, 5 bases. The CDR3 contains 15 residues. Trimming left V 4 bases short and J 4 bases short, with 15 bases between. Germline-derived CDR1 and CDR2 are SGHKS and YYEKEE (reference sequence). CDR3 residues: CASSGRANNYNEQFF. The CDR3 DNA sequence: TGTGCCAGCAGCGGCAGGGCAAACAATTACAATGAGCAGTTCTTC.

The V gene is TRBV20-1, the J gene TRBJ2-5; D remains unclear. Germline V gives CDR1 DFQATT, CDR2 SNEGSKA (reference sequence). With 3 bases removed from V and 2 bases from J, the gap between germline ends came to 4 bases. The CDR3 runs to 11 residues. CDR3 DNA sequence: TGCAGTGCTAGTTCGCAAGAGACCCAGTACTTC. Amino acids: CSASSQETQYF.

V and J are TRBV28 and TRBJ2-7, with 9 bases fitting TRBD2. The CDR3 covers 20 residues. Germline CDR1 MDHEN, CDR2 SYDVKM. Losses at the gene ends were 5 bases for V and 2 bases for J; bases not matched to a gene: 22. This CDR3 reads CASSPPRGIAGVGRAYEQYF. In DNA, the CDR3 is TGTGCCAGCAGTCCTCCTAGGGGAATAGCGGGGGTCGGACGGGCCTACGAGCAGTACTTC.